This TCR beta chain originates from a study of regulatory T cells in long-lasting Graves disease. Specified time point: newly diagnosed GD, antithyroid drugs for less than 3 months. PBMCs were the source of the RNA used for TCR sequencing. This clonotype came up many times. Its antigen remains unidentified. TCR beta libraries were built with iRepertoire HTBI primers and Arm-PCR of CDR3 regions. Using its own MiXCR run on the multiplex PCR reads, TCRdb lists one record per CDR3 protein. The sample has roughly 530,000 distinct CDR3 sequences, 16% seen once. Study-wide results and limits: Favored gene segments in persistent disease were TRBV28, TRBJ1-2 and TRBJ2-5. Rather than thyroid tissue, only peripheral blood underwent study.

The V gene's germline CDR1 is MNHNS and CDR2 SASEGT. V dropped 0 bases and J dropped 2 bases, with 9 bases sitting between them. The CDR3 extends over 15 amino acids. The data were also submitted as part of a second study, on T cells in Graves' hyperthyroidism and ophthalmopathy. In that study: These patients, aged 18 to 65, had recently diagnosed hyperthyroidism lasting under 2 months. Ophthalmopathy was distinguished from stable hyperthyroidism by 13 V-J signatures.

The chain combines TRBV6-1 with TRBJ2-3; D is ambiguous. Sequences were derived from peripheral blood mononuclear cells (PBMCs), sampled at new diagnosis, from a patient treated with antithyroid drugs. The receptor was derived from a woman aged 35-60 years with Graves disease. CDR3 DNA: TGTGCCAGCAGTGAAGCAACCCAGGTCACAGATACGCAGTATTTT. Encoded protein: CASSEATQVTDTQYF.